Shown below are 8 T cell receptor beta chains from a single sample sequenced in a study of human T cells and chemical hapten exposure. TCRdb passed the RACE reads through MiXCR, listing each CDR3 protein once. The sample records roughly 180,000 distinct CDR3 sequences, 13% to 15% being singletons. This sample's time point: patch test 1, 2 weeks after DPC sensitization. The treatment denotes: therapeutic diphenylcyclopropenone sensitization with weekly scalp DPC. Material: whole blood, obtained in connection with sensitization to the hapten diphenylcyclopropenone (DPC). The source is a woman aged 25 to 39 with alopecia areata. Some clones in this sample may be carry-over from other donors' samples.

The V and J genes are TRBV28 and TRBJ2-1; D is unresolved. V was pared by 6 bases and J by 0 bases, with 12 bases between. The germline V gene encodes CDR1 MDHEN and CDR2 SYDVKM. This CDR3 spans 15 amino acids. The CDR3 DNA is TGTGCCAGCAGGGCTTGGGTTAGCTCCTACAATGAGCAGTTCTTC. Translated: CASRAWVSSYNEQFF.

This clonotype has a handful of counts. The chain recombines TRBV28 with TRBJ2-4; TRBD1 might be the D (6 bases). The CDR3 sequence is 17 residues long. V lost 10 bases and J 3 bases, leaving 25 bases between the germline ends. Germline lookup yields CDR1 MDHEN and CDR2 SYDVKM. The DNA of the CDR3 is TGTGCCACCACGCCACAGGGACCCCTCATATTCAAAAACATTCAGTACTTC. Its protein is CATTPQGPLIFKNIQYF.

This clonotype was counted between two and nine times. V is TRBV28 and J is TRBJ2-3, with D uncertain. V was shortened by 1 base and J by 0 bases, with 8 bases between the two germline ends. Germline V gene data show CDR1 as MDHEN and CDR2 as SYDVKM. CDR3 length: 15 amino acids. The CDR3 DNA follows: TGTGCCAGCAGTTTATTTGGGGTTAGCACAGATACGCAGTATTTT. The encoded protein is CASSLFGVSTDTQYF.

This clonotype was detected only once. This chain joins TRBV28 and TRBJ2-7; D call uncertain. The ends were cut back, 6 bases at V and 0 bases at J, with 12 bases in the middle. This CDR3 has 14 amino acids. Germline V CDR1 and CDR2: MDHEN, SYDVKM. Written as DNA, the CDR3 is TGTGCCAGCAGATCGACATCTCCCTCCTACGAGCAGTACTTC. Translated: CASRSTSPSYEQYF.

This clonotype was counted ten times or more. The CDR3 region has the DNA TGTGCCAGCAGCTTCGCAGGGGGCTACAATGAGCAGTTCTTC. Amino acids: CASSFAGGYNEQFF. The J gene is TRBJ2-1, the V gene TRBV7-2, with TRBD1 matching 7 bases. The germline CDR1 and CDR2 sequences are SGHTA and FQGNSA. The CDR3 has 14 residues. J was trimmed by 3 bases and V by 3 bases; bases with no gene match: 2.

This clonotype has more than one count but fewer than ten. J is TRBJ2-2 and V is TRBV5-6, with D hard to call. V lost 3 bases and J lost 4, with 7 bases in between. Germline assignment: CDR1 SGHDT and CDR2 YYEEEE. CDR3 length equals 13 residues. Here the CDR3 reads CASSYRFTGELFF. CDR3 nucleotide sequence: TGTGCCAGCAGCTACCGCTTCACCGGGGAGCTGTTTTTT.

The CDR3 spells CSAREQTSGTYEQYF. The CDR3 DNA reads as TGCAGTGCTAGAGAACAGACTAGCGGGACCTACGAGCAGTACTTC. The V gene is TRBV20-1, the J gene TRBJ2-7; the match to TRBD2 covers 11 bases. CDR1 and CDR2 from the germline V gene are DFQATT and SNEGSKA (reference sequence). This CDR3 spans 15 amino acids. Unmatched junction bases numbered 3, after V lost 0 bases and J lost 2 bases.

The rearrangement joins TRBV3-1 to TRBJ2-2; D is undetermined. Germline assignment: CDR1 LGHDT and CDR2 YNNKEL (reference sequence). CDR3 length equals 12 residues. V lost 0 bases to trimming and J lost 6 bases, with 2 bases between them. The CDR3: CASSQDPGELFF. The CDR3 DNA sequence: TGTGCCAGCAGCCAAGACCCCGGGGAGCTGTTTTTT.